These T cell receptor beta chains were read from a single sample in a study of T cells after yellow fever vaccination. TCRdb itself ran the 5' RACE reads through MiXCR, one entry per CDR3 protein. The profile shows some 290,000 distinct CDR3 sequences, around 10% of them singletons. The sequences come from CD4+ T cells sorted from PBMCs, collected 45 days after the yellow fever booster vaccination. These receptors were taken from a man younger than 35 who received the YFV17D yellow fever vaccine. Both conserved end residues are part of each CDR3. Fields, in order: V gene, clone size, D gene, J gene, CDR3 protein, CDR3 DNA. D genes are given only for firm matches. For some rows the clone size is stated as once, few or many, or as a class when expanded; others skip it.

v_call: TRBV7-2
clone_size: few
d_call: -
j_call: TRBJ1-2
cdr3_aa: CASSLLQVNYGYTF
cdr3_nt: TGTGCCAGCAGCTTGCTTCAGGTTAACTATGGCTACACCTTC

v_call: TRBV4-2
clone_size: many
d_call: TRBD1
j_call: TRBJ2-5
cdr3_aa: CASSHLGQGKETQYF
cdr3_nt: TGTGCCAGCAGCCACTTGGGACAGGGCAAAGAGACCCAGTACTTC

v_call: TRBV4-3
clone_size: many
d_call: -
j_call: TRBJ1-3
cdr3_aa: CASSSGGSGNTIYF
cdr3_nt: TGCGCCAGCAGTTCCGGGGGGTCTGGAAACACCATATATTTT

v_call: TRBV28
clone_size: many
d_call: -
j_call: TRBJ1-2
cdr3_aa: CASSSLDYGYTF
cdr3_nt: TGTGCCAGCAGTTCCCTAGACTATGGCTACACCTTC

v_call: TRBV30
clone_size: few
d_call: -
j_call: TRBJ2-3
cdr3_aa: CAWSVLGGDTQYF
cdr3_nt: TGTGCCTGGAGTGTACTGGGCGGAGATACGCAGTATTTT

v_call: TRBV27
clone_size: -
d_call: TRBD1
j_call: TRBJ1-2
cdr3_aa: CASSVDRGLIGYTF
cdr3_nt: TGTGCCAGCAGTGTGGACAGGGGTTTAATTGGCTACACCTTC

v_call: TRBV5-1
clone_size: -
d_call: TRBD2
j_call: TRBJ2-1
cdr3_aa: CASSGTSGGFNEQFF
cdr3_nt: TGCGCCAGCAGCGGGACTAGCGGGGGGTTCAATGAGCAGTTCTTC

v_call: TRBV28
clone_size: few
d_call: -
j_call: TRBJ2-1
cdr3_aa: CASSLWVEQFF
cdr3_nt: TGTGCCAGCAGTTTATGGGTTGAGCAGTTCTTC

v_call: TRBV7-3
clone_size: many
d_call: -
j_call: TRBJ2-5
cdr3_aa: CATSYRQETQYF
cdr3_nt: TGTGCCACCTCTTACAGACAAGAGACCCAGTACTTC

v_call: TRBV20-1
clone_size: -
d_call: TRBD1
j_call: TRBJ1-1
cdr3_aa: CSSGGPGGKNTEAFF
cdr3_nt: TGCAGTTCCGGAGGCCCAGGGGGTAAAAACACTGAAGCTTTCTTT

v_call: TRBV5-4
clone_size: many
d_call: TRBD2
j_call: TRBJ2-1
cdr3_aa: CASSLELAGYNEQFF
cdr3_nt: TGTGCCAGCAGCTTGGAACTAGCGGGATACAATGAGCAGTTCTTC

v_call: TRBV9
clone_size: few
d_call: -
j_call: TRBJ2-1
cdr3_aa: CASSAGNSLGDEQFF
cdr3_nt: TGTGCCAGCAGCGCGGGTAACAGTCTGGGCGATGAGCAGTTCTTC

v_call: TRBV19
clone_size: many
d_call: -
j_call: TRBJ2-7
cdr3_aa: CASSIGWGASHEQYF
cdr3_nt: TGTGCCAGTAGTATCGGTTGGGGGGCGAGCCACGAGCAGTACTTC

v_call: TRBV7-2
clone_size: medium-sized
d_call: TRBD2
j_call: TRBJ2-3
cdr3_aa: CASSPRTSGASTDTQYF
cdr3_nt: TGTGCCAGCAGCCCAAGGACTAGCGGGGCTAGCACAGATACGCAGTATTTT

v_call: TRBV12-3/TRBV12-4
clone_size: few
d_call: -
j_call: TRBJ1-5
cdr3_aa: CASSLIRASQHF
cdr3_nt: TGTGCCAGCAGTTTGATAAGGGCGTCCCAGCATTTT

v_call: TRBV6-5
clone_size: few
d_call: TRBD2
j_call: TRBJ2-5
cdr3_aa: CASSYSSAGGEETQYF
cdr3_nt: TGTGCCAGCAGTTACTCGAGCGCGGGGGGAGAAGAGACCCAGTACTTC

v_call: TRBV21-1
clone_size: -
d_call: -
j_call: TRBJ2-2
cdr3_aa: CASSKGDRSRDTGELFF
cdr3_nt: TGTGCCAGCAGCAAGGGAGACCGCTCTCGTGACACCGGGGAGCTGTTTTTT

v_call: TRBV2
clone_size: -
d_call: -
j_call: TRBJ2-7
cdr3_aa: CASSDHGGNYEQYF
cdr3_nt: TGTGCCAGCAGTGATCACGGCGGGAACTACGAGCAGTACTTC

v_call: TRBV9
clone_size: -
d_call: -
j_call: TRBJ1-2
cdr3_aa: CASSAGGAGGAGYTF
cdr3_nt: TGTGCCAGCAGCGCGGGAGGGGCCGGAGGGGCCGGCTACACCTTC

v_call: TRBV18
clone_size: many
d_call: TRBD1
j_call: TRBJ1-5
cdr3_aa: CASSRQGGNQPQHF
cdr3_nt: TGTGCCAGCTCACGACAGGGGGGAAATCAGCCCCAGCATTTT

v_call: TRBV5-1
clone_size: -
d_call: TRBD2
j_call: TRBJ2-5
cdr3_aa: CASSTGLPGETQYF
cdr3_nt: TGCGCCAGCTCCACGGGACTACCAGGAGAGACCCAGTACTTC

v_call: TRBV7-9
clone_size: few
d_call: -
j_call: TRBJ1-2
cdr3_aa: CASSLISEDGYTF
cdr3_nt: TGTGCCAGCAGCTTGATTTCGGAGGATGGCTACACCTTC

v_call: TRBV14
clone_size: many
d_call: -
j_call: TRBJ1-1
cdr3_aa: CASSQDGRGPNTEAFF
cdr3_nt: TGTGCCAGCAGCCAAGATGGGCGGGGGCCGAACACTGAAGCTTTCTTT

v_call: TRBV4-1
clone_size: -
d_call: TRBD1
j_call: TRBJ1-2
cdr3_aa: CASSQDNRGNYGYTF
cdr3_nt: TGCGCCAGCAGCCAAGATAACAGGGGGAACTATGGCTACACCTTC

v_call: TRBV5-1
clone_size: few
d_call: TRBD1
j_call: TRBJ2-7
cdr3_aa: CASSPGGGYEQYF
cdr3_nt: TGCGCCAGCAGCCCAGGGGGCGGCTACGAGCAGTACTTC

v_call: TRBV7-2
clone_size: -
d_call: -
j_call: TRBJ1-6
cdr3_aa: CASSLGANSPLHF
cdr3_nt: TGTGCCAGCAGCTTAGGGGCTAATTCACCCCTCCACTTT